Presented here are 11 T cell receptor beta chains from one specimen sequenced in a study of technical replicates of blood from a few donors. Clones were sequenced by immunoSEQ multiplex PCR, and TCRdb holds only the in-frame ones, with some missing. The data hold about 83,000 clones, with 90% to 95% observed a single time. Sequenced: T cells isolated from PBMCs. Receptors were obtained from a human donor in good health.

This chain connects TRBV9 to TRBJ1-6; 7 bases align to TRBD1. The CDR3 length is 18 residues. Trimming cost V 0 bases and J 0 bases; bases outside gene matches: 6. Germline loops: CDR1 SGDLS, CDR2 YYNGEE. CDR3 bases: TGTGCCAGCAGCGTAGAGGACAGGATGAGCTCCTATAATTCACCCCTCCACTTT. Protein product: CASSVEDRMSSYNSPLHF.

This clone was detected only once. The CDR3 sequence is CASSPIAEPRDYEQYF. The DNA for the CDR3 is TGCGCCAGCAGCCCAATCGCCGAGCCTAGAGACTACGAGCAGTACTTC. This chain links TRBV4-1 with TRBJ2-7; D is ambiguous. The germline gives CDR1 MGHRA, CDR2 YSYEKL. V was trimmed by 4 bases and J by 3 bases, leaving 19 bases between them. The CDR3 has 16 residues.

V gene TRBV6-5 combines with J gene TRBJ2-7, with 10 bases identical to TRBD1. Losses at the gene ends were 3 bases for V and 2 bases for J; bases not matched to a gene: 4. This CDR3 region has 15 residues. CDR1 and CDR2 (germline): MNHEY, SVGAGI. The CDR3 protein is CASSYRTGGTYEQYF. The CDR3 DNA reads TGTGCCAGCAGTTATAGGACAGGGGGGACCTACGAGCAGTACTTC.

The CDR3 sequence: CASGRAAYYNEQFF. The CDR3, as DNA: TGCGCCAGCGGGCGGGCAGCCTACTACAATGAGCAGTTCTTC. The J gene is TRBJ2-1, the V gene TRBV10-2; a weak D match, TRBD2 (5 bases). Trimming left V 8 bases short and J 3 bases short, with 14 bases between. CDR1 and CDR2 (germline): WSHSY, SAAADI. The CDR3 is made up of 14 amino acids.

The chain links TRBV10-1 to TRBJ2-5; 11 nucleotides line up with TRBD1. Germline V gene lookup returns CDR1 WNHNN and CDR2 SYGVQD (reference sequence). The V and J ends lost 3 bases and 2 bases, in that order; junction bases with no gene match: 2. The CDR3 length is 15 residues. The CDR3 here is CASSDRDRGQETQYF. The CDR3 DNA is TGCGCCAGCAGTGATAGGGACAGGGGGCAAGAGACCCAGTACTTC.

The chain recombines TRBV5-1 with TRBJ2-3, with a possible D match to TRBD2 (6 bases). V was pared by 0 bases and J by 2 bases, with 19 bases between. The CDR3 is made up of 18 amino acids. Germline lookup yields CDR1 SGHRS and CDR2 YFSETQ. CDR3 sequence (DNA): TGCGCCAGCAGCTTGGCCTGGGACTCCCGTACCCTCACAGATACGCAGTATTTT. Amino acids: CASSLAWDSRTLTDTQYF.

The CDR3 DNA reads as TGTGCCATCAGTGAGTCGATGGAGTACTATGGCTACACCTTC. This sequence encodes CAISESMEYYGYTF. The J gene is TRBJ1-2, the V gene TRBV10-3; D unresolved. The CDR3 has 14 amino acids. Per the germline V gene, CDR1 is ENHRY and CDR2 is SYGVKD. V shed 0 bases and J shed 3 bases, with 8 bases lying between them.

The rearrangement joins TRBV5-1 to TRBJ2-3; 9 nucleotides line up with TRBD2. CDR3 length: 16 amino acids. From germline, CDR1 is SGHRS and CDR2 YFSETQ. Trimming took 3 bases from V and 2 from J; bases not matched to a gene: 7. CDR3 DNA: TGCGCCAGCAGCTCGACTAGCGGAATACACACAGATACGCAGTATTTT. It is translated as CASSSTSGIHTDTQYF.

The chain joins TRBV6-1 to TRBJ1-2, with D perhaps matching TRBD1 (6 bases). CDR3 length: 13 amino acids. V lost 5 bases and J 2 bases, leaving 9 bases between the germline ends. Per the germline V gene, CDR1 is MNHNS and CDR2 is SASEGT. This CDR3 reads CASSSGQNYGYTF. DNA for the CDR3: TGTGCCAGCAGTTCGGGACAAAACTATGGCTACACCTTC.

The chain employs TRBV27 and TRBJ1-2, with 9 bases identical to TRBD1. Germline CDR1 reads MNHEY; CDR2 reads SMNVEV (reference sequence). V shed 3 bases and J 7 bases; nucleotides not matched to a gene: 6. The CDR3 is made up of 14 amino acids. The CDR3 DNA follows: TGTGCCAGCAGTTTGATACAGGGGGCCTTTGGCTACACCTTC. Translation: CASSLIQGAFGYTF.

This chain connects TRBV15 to TRBJ2-7; D is unresolved. Germline V lookup: CDR1 LNHNV, CDR2 YYDKDF (reference sequence). Trimming removed 1 base from V and 6 bases from J, with 19 bases in between. The CDR3 totals 16 residues. DNA of the CDR3: TGTGCCACCAGCAGAGGCAGCGCCCGTCGGTTAGTCGAGCAGTACTTC. Amino acid sequence: CATSRGSARRLVEQYF.